One and the same sample provided the 27 T cell receptor beta chains below, sequenced in a study of PD-1 blockade in classical Hodgkin lymphoma. Profiled with immunoSEQ multiplex PCR; TCRdb holds only in-frame clones, not every one. This sample has 150,000 or so clones, with just under 80% found just once. Following autologous stem cell transplantation, relapse occurred in every patient, and exposure to brentuximab vedotin varied. The starting material was peripheral blood mononuclear cells (PBMCs), obtained before the second cycle of nivolumab. The receptors come from a human donor with classical Hodgkin lymphoma.

This CDR3 is CASSFRTGYGEQYF. For the CDR3, the DNA is TGTGCCAGCAGCTTTAGGACAGGGTACGGAGAGCAGTACTTC. The rearrangement joins TRBV5-4 to TRBJ2-7, with 8 bases that match TRBD1. The CDR3 contains 14 residues. V was clipped by 2 bases and J by 7 bases; unmatched bases: 8. The germline V gene encodes CDR1 SGHNT and CDR2 YYREEE (reference sequence).

The chain carries TRBV7-9 and TRBJ2-5, with 10 positions matching TRBD2. CDR1 is SEHNR, CDR2 FQNEAQ, per germline (reference sequence). The length of the CDR3 is 15 residues. With V trimmed by 3 bases and J by 8 bases, 9 bases remained unmatched. CDR3 DNA: TGTGCCAGCAGCTTTTTAGCGGGGGGTGAAGGAACCCAGTACTTC. Its translation is CASSFLAGGEGTQYF.

The CDR3 loop reads CASSYGTGAYEQYF. DNA of the CDR3: TGTGCCAGCAGCTACGGGACAGGGGCCTACGAGCAGTACTTC. J is TRBJ2-7 and V is TRBV7-3, with 10 bases matching TRBD1. The CDR3 covers 14 residues. With V trimmed by 4 bases and J by 2 bases, 2 bases remained unmatched. Germline V gives CDR1 SGHTA, CDR2 FQGTGA.

This sequence joins TRBV6-1 and TRBJ2-7; no clear D. The ends were cut back, 7 bases at V and 0 bases at J, with 13 bases in the middle. The CDR3 has 14 residues. Per the germline V gene, CDR1 is MNHNS and CDR2 is SASEGT. CDR3 nucleotide sequence: TGTGCCAGCACCCCTCAGCGCAACTCCTACGAGCAGTACTTC. Protein: CASTPQRNSYEQYF.

This clone has a count of ten or more. The chain combines TRBV7-2 with TRBJ1-2; D is perhaps TRBD1 (5 bases). The CDR3 has 14 residues. Germline V gives CDR1 SGHTA, CDR2 FQGNSA. V lost 3 bases to trimming and J lost 4 bases, with 12 bases between them. CDR3: CASSFLGGSYGYTF. The CDR3 DNA reads TGTGCCAGCAGCTTTTTGGGGGGGAGCTATGGCTACACCTTC. The entire variable domain, with the rest obtained from reference TRBV7-2 and TRBJ1-2, is as follows: GAGVSQSPSNKVTEKGKDVELRCDPISGHTALYWYRQSLGQGLEFLIYFQGNSAPDKSGLPSDRFSAERTGGSVSTLTIQRTQQEDSAVYLCASSFLGGSYGYTFGSGTRLTVV.

This rearrangement joins TRBV5-8 to TRBJ2-5; D unresolved. Germline V gives CDR1 SGHTS, CDR2 YDEGEE. CDR3 length: 12 residues. Trimming left V 2 bases short and J 7 bases short, with 9 bases between. The chain's CDR3 is CASSFERGTQYF. CDR3 nucleotides: TGTGCCAGCAGCTTCGAGCGTGGGACCCAGTACTTC.

This chain uses TRBV10-3 with TRBJ2-1; perhaps TRBD2 as D (6 bases). The CDR3 consists of 19 residues. Germline assignment: CDR1 ENHRY and CDR2 SYGVKD. Deletions cut 6 bases from V and 0 bases from J, with 24 bases between. The CDR3 loop is CAISGTTTSGPSSYNEQFF. CDR3 sequence (DNA): TGTGCCATCAGCGGCACAACGACCAGCGGGCCGAGCTCCTACAATGAGCAGTTCTTC.

Relative to its sample, this clone is medium-sized. The V gene is TRBV7-7, the J gene TRBJ2-5; D unresolved. CDR1 and CDR2 from the germline V gene are SSHAT and FNYEAQ (reference sequence). The V and J ends lost 5 bases and 2 bases respectively, with 15 bases between them. The CDR3 totals 15 residues. The chain's CDR3 is CASSLGWARQETQYF. In nucleotides, the CDR3 is TGTGCCAGCAGCCTCGGTTGGGCGCGACAAGAGACCCAGTACTTC.

The rearrangement joins TRBV7-2 to TRBJ1-6; D is ambiguous. Germline assignment: CDR1 SGHTA and CDR2 FQGNSA. V lost 2 bases to trimming and J lost 4 bases, with 6 bases between them. The CDR3 loop spans 14 amino acids. CDR3 bases: TGTGCCAGCAGCTTATCGCCTTATAATTCACCCCTCCACTTT. Protein: CASSLSPYNSPLHF. Variable domain in full (rest from reference TRBV7-2 and TRBJ1-6): GAGVSQSPSNKVTEKGKDVELRCDPISGHTALYWYRQSLGQGLEFLIYFQGNSAPDKSGLPSDRFSAERTGGSVSTLTIQRTQQEDSAVYLCASSLSPYNSPLHFGNGTRLTVT.

The J gene is TRBJ2-7, the V gene TRBV7-9, with a weak D call TRBD1 (6 bases). The CDR3 has 14 residues. CDR1 is SEHNR, CDR2 FQNEAQ, per germline (reference sequence). Trimming pared 5 bases from V and 0 bases from J, leaving 11 bases between. The CDR3 loop is CASSTQQGSYEQYF. DNA for the CDR3: TGTGCCAGCAGCACCCAACAGGGCTCCTACGAGCAGTACTTC.

V is TRBV11-2 and J is TRBJ2-3; 8 bases fit TRBD2. The CDR3 runs to 14 residues. V shed 5 bases and J 8 bases; nucleotides not matched to a gene: 9. The germline gives CDR1 SGHAT, CDR2 FQNNGV. The CDR3, as DNA: TGTGCCAGCAGCCTAATAGCGGGGTCGGGTACGCAGTATTTT. Amino acid sequence: CASSLIAGSGTQYF.

The rearrangement uses TRBV19 and TRBJ2-7; possibly TRBD2 for D (5 bases). CDR1 and CDR2 (germline): LNHDA, SQIVND (reference sequence). The length of the CDR3 is 14 residues. V lost 6 bases, J lost 13 bases, and 25 bases lay in between. CDR3: CASSDQNLGSGKYF. Written as DNA, the CDR3 is TGTGCCAGTAGCGACCAAAATCTGGGATCGGGGAAATACTTC.

This chain joins TRBV4-1 and TRBJ2-5; 10 bases are a match to TRBD1. The CDR3 spans 15 residues. V was clipped by 5 bases and J by 4 bases; unmatched bases: 7. Germline V gene sequence: CDR1 MGHRA, CDR2 YSYEKL. CDR3 region: CASSDLTGGRETQYF. For the CDR3, the DNA is TGCGCCAGCAGCGATTTGACAGGGGGCAGAGAGACCCAGTACTTC.

V is TRBV2 and J is TRBJ1-1; D gene ambiguous. V lost 4 bases and J lost 6, with 12 bases in between. Looked up from germline, CDR1 is SNHLY and CDR2 is FYNNEI. The CDR3 contains 13 residues. The CDR3 is CASSARTVPEAFF. CDR3 in DNA: TGTGCCAGCAGTGCCCGGACGGTACCTGAAGCTTTCTTT.

This clone was observed a handful of times. CDR3 sequence reads: CASSQSAREGGSEAYTF. The DNA of the CDR3 is TGTGCCAGCAGCCAATCGGCTCGGGAAGGTGGATCGGAAGCCTACACCTTC. The chain combines TRBV16 with TRBJ1-2, with D uncertain. The V gene lost 0 bases and the J gene lost 10 bases, with 24 bases spanning the gap. This CDR3 contains 17 residues. Germline V lookup: CDR1 KGHSY, CDR2 FQNENV.

This chain connects TRBV9 to TRBJ2-2, with D possibly matching TRBD1 (5 bases). V dropped 4 bases and J dropped 3 bases, with 16 bases sitting between them. This CDR3 has 16 amino acids. Germline lookup yields CDR1 SGDLS and CDR2 YYNGEE. CDR3 sequence reads: CASSPSQGAYTGELFF. The DNA for the CDR3 is TGTGCCAGCAGCCCCAGCCAAGGGGCATACACCGGGGAGCTGTTTTTT.

This clone came up a few times. The rearrangement uses TRBV19 and TRBJ1-6; D is uncertain. This CDR3 region has 15 residues. Germline V gene data show CDR1 as LNHDA and CDR2 as SQIVND (reference sequence). V was pared by 2 bases and J by 6 bases, with 11 bases between. The DNA of the CDR3 is TGTGCCAGTAGTATAAATGCGGCAGGTAATTCACCCCTCCACTTT. Translation gives CASSINAAGNSPLHF.

This clone was seen ten or more times. The chain uses TRBV5-1 and TRBJ2-2; the match to TRBD1 covers 9 bases. The CDR3 has 16 residues. V shed 4 bases, J shed 3 bases, and the junction held 7 bases outside the gene matches. Germline assignment: CDR1 SGHRS and CDR2 YFSETQ. CDR3 region: CASSLRQGVYTGELFF. The CDR3 DNA is TGCGCCAGCAGCCTACGACAGGGGGTATACACCGGGGAGCTGTTTTTT.

This clone appeared a few times. CDR3 region: CAISDDRSSGNTIYF. In DNA, the CDR3 is TGTGCCATCAGTGACGACAGGTCCTCTGGAAACACCATATATTTT. The rearrangement joins TRBV10-3 to TRBJ1-3; TRBD1 is a possible D gene (6 bases). There are 15 residues in the CDR3. Trimming shortened V by 3 bases and J by 0 bases, and 9 bases separated the two germline ends. Germline assignment: CDR1 ENHRY and CDR2 SYGVKD.

V and J are TRBV19 and TRBJ1-5; tentatively, D is TRBD1 (5 bases). This CDR3 spans 15 amino acids. The germline CDR1 and CDR2 sequences are LNHDA and SQIVND (reference sequence). V gave up 2 bases and J gave up 2 bases, with 10 bases separating them. The chain's CDR3 is CASSIWRGRNQPQHF. The DNA for the CDR3 is TGTGCCAGTAGTATATGGAGGGGACGCAATCAGCCCCAGCATTTT. Full variable domain (missing parts from reference TRBV19 and TRBJ1-5): DGGITQSPKYLFRKEGQNVTLSCEQNLNHDAMYWYRQDPGQGLRLIYYSQIVNDFQKGDIAEGYSVSREKKESFPLTVTSAQKNPTAFYLCASSIWRGRNQPQHFGDGTRLSIL.

The chain has TRBV5-5 and TRBJ2-1, with D maybe TRBD2 (5 bases). The CDR3 contains 16 residues. Germline lookup yields CDR1 SGHKS and CDR2 YYEKEE (reference sequence). Deletions cut 2 bases from V and 0 bases from J, with 12 bases between. CDR3 in amino acids: CASSLRPGSSYNEQFF. DNA for the CDR3: TGTGCCAGCAGCTTACGGCCGGGGAGCTCCTACAATGAGCAGTTCTTC. The complete variable domain, with remaining parts taken from reference TRBV5-5 and TRBJ2-1, reads DAGVTQSPTHLIKTRGQQVTLRCSPISGHKSVSWYQQVLGQGPQFIFQYYEKEERGRGNFPDRFSARQFPNYSSELNVNALLLGDSALYLCASSLRPGSSYNEQFFGPGTRLTVL.

This chain links TRBV29-1 with TRBJ1-2; TRBD1 might be the D (5 bases). Germline lookup yields CDR1 SQVTM and CDR2 ANQGSEA. The ends were cut back, 7 bases at V and 6 bases at J, with 6 bases in the middle. CDR3 length: 9 residues. The CDR3 bases are TGCAGCGGGGGGGATGGCTACACCTTC. Residues: CSGGDGYTF.

The gene calls are TRBV9 and TRBJ2-3; 14 bases align to TRBD2. The CDR3 extends over 18 amino acids. The junction had 10 bases not matched to a gene; V was cut back by 3 bases and J by 4 bases. Germline lookup yields CDR1 SGDLS and CDR2 YYNGEE. Written as DNA, the CDR3 is TGTGCCAGCAGCGCGGGACTAGCGGGAGTTTTAGTATCAGATACGCAGTATTTT. Translating gives CASSAGLAGVLVSDTQYF.

The gene calls are TRBV29-1 and TRBJ1-1; 7 bases fit TRBD1. V dropped 1 base and J dropped 3; count of bases not matched to a gene: 8. Per germline, CDR1 SQVTM and CDR2 ANQGSEA. This CDR3 comprises 15 residues. The CDR3 loop is CSVEAYDREDTEAFF. The CDR3 nucleotides read TGCAGCGTTGAAGCGTATGACAGGGAAGACACTGAAGCTTTCTTT.

The CDR3 bases are TGTGCCAGCAGCGTAGCGGCGGGGGGGGCCGGAGATACGCAGTATTTT. Translated: CASSVAAGGAGDTQYF. This chain links TRBV9 with TRBJ2-3; 9 bases match TRBD2. V lost 0 bases to trimming and J lost 5 bases; unmatched junction nucleotides: 7. This CDR3 comprises 16 residues. Germline CDR1 and CDR2: SGDLS and YYNGEE. Together with reference TRBV9 and TRBJ2-3, the CDR3 gives the full variable domain: DSGVTQTPKHLITATGQRVTLRCSPRSGDLSVYWYQQSLDQGLQFLIQYYNGEERAKGNILERFSAQQFPDLHSELNLSSLELGDSALYFCASSVAAGGAGDTQYFGPGTRLTVL.

J is TRBJ2-1 and V is TRBV7-9; D is unclear. V lost 2 bases to trimming and J lost 3 bases, with 11 bases between them. The V gene's germline CDR1 is SEHNR and CDR2 FQNEAQ (reference sequence). The CDR3 covers 15 residues. Written as DNA, the CDR3 is TGTGCCAGCAGCTTAAGCCTAGACTTCTACAATGAGCAGTTCTTC. It yields the protein CASSLSLDFYNEQFF.

The V gene is TRBV7-9, the J gene TRBJ2-5, with D perhaps matching TRBD1 (6 bases). Germline V gene lookup returns CDR1 SEHNR and CDR2 FQNEAQ (reference sequence). V lost 5 bases to trimming and J lost 5 bases, with 18 bases between them. This CDR3 comprises 15 residues. The CDR3 sequence is CASSPEMGAQETQYF. DNA of the CDR3: TGTGCCAGCAGCCCCGAAATGGGGGCTCAGGAGACCCAGTACTTC.